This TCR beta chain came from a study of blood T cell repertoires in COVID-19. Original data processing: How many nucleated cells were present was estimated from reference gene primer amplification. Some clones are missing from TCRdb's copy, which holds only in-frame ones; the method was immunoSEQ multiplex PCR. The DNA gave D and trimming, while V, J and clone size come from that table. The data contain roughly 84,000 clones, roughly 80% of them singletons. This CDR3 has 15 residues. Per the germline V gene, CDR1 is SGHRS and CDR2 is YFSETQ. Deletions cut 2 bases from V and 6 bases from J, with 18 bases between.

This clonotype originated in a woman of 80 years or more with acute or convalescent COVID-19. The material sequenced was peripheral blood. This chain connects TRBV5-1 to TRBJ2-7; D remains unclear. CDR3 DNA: TGCGCCAGCAGCTTCTTTCTAGAATCTACCGCCGAGCAGTACTTC. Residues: CASSFFLESTAEQYF.